This T cell receptor beta chain was sequenced in a study of OX40 agonist ivuxolimab in advanced cancers. Some background on the complete study: The costimulatory receptor OX40 (CD134) was targeted by ivuxolimab, a fully human IgG2 agonistic monoclonal antibody. Intravenous ivuxolimab was administered to patients every 2 weeks at six dose levels: 0.01, 0.1, 0.3, 1.5, 3 and 10 mg/kg. Partial responses occurred in three dose-escalation patients: two with cutaneous melanoma and one with hepatocellular carcinoma. Patients were allowed to have had prior anti-PD-1, anti-PD-L1 or anti-CTLA-4 therapy, and approximately 41% of the dose-escalation patients had previously received checkpoint inhibitors. In the dose-escalation cohort, 65% to 90% of patients were male, and the mean age was around 60 years, with a range of about 20 to 79. Of the roughly 50 dose-escalation patients, hepatocellular carcinoma was present in approximately 20, melanoma in some 15, renal cell carcinoma in 9 and head and neck cancer in 9. Peripheral TCRbeta sequencing aimed to test whether ivuxolimab altered TCR sequence diversity and caused clonal T-cell expansion. The paper covers the monotherapy dose-escalation part of the phase I ivuxolimab trial, which included N of about 51 patients.

Results and caveats for the whole study, not just this receptor: At doses from 0.1 to 3.0 mg/kg, clonal expansion was seen in both CD4+ and CD8+ blood T cells between baseline and week 6. In the 0.1-3.0 mg/kg groups, partial responders were among the patients with the lowest normalized peripheral clonal expansion, particularly in CD8+ T cells. The antigen specificity of the clonally expanded peripheral T cells was not determined. Low levels of normalized T-cell clonal expansion were also seen in some patients who did not respond. On average, CD8+ T cells showed more expanded clones than CD4+ T cells after ivuxolimab.

Genomic DNA was isolated from the sorted cells so that the TCRbeta CDR3 region could be sequenced. The immunoSEQ Assay was used to sequence the TCRbeta CDR3 regions. TCRdb took this table from immuneACCESS and kept in-frame rearrangements with V and J called. Such tables lack part of the clones; where checked against another copy, unresolved V genes explain under half of the gap, and the rest is unexplained. Recorded for this sample are approximately 30,000 clones; roughly 83% of them occurred a single time. Roughly a fifth of the sample goes to the ten largest clones. The trial excluded patients who had a history of autoimmune disease or were on systemic immunosuppression. In every dose cohort, peripheral blood was drawn for TCR sequencing at baseline, cycle 4 day 1, and cycle 7 day 1. Samples were obtained from an open-label, multicenter, first-in-human phase I dose-escalation trial of ivuxolimab. Adults with locally advanced or metastatic melanoma, renal cell, hepatocellular, or head and neck squamous cell carcinoma were enrolled in the trial. Before TCR sequencing, CD4+ T cells and CD8+ T cells from peripheral blood were sorted into separate populations.

From cysteine to phenylalanine, the CDR3 is 12 amino acids long. Left in the record is the CDR3 DNA by itself, 36 bases read in frame from the first base. CDR1 is given as SGHVS and CDR2 as FQNEAQ, both from the germline V gene. The germline ends are 15 bases apart after V is trimmed by 3 bases and J by 15 bases. In the case of this clone: Its binding antigen is unknown. The input lacks base qualities; no much larger clone sits a single base away.

The chain is made from TRBV7-8 and TRBJ2-1; no D segment can be confidently identified. The starting material was CD4+ or CD8+ T cells sorted from blood, obtained in a trial of the OX40 agonist ivuxolimab. This TCR came from an adult with an advanced solid tumor such as melanoma, head and neck, liver or kidney cancer. CDR3 sequence: CASSLYSDLVFF. Here is the DNA: TGTGCCAGCAGCTTGTATAGTGACTTGGTGTTCTTC.